One T cell receptor beta chain is described in this entry. Original processing methods: Counts of nucleated cells, estimated from reference gene primer amplification, were obtained. Data came from immunoSEQ multiplex PCR; TCRdb stores just in-frame clones and leaves some out. V and J calls and clone size are given by that table; D and trimming were obtained from the DNA. In the table there are about 200,000 clones, 70% to 90% of which are singletons. The data were taken from a study of blood T cell repertoires in COVID-19. Study as a whole: There were acute and convalescent COVID-19 samples, and they came from the United States, Italy and Spain.

Germline lookup yields CDR1 GTSNPN and CDR2 SVGIG (reference sequence). This CDR3 comprises 15 residues. The junction had 7 bases not matched to a gene; V was cut back by 2 bases and J by 5 bases. Sequencing was done on a sample of peripheral blood. This chain uses TRBV30 with TRBJ1-4; 8 positions agree with TRBD1. The TCR sequence derives from a woman older than 75 with acute or convalescent COVID-19. DNA of the CDR3: TGTGCCTGGAGTTCGCAGGGGGCCCAAAATGAAAAACTGTTTTTT. Translation gives CAWSSQGAQNEKLFF.